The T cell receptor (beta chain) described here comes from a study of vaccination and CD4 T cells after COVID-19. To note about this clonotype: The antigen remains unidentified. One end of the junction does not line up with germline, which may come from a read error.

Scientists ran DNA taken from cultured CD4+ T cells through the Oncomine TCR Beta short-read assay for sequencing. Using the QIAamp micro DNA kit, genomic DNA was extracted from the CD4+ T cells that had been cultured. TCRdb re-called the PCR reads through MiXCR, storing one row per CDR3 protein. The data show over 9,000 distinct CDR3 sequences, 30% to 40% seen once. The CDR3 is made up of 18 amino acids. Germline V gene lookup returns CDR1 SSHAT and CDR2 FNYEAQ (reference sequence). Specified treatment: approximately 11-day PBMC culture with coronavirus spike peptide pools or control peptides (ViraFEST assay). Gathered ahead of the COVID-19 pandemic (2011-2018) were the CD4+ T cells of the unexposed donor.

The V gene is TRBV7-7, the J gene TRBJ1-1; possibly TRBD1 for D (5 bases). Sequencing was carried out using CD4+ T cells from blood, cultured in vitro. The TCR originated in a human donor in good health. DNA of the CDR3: TGTGCTAGCACTATCCAGGGCCAAGACAGCAGCATCATAACTGAAGCTTTCTTT. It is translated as CASTIQGQDSSIITEAFF.